This record looks at one TCR beta chain sequence and its context. The sample is drawn from a study of control samples from healthy donors and cancer patients. Here immunoSEQ multiplex PCR was the method, and the copy in TCRdb shows in-frame clones only, minus some. The sample yields about 230,000 clones, approximately 80% seen once. V shed 0 bases and J shed 1 base, with 3 bases lying between them. This CDR3 spans 13 amino acids. The germline gives CDR1 MNHNY, CDR2 SVGAGI (reference sequence). The chain links TRBV6-6 to TRBJ1-1; D is unresolved. The sequenced sample consisted of PBMCs. The sequence came from a woman aged 55 to 70 with lung cancer. As DNA, the CDR3 is TGTGCCAGCAGTTACTCGGAGAACACTGAAGCTTTCTTT. Translating gives CASSYSENTEAFF.